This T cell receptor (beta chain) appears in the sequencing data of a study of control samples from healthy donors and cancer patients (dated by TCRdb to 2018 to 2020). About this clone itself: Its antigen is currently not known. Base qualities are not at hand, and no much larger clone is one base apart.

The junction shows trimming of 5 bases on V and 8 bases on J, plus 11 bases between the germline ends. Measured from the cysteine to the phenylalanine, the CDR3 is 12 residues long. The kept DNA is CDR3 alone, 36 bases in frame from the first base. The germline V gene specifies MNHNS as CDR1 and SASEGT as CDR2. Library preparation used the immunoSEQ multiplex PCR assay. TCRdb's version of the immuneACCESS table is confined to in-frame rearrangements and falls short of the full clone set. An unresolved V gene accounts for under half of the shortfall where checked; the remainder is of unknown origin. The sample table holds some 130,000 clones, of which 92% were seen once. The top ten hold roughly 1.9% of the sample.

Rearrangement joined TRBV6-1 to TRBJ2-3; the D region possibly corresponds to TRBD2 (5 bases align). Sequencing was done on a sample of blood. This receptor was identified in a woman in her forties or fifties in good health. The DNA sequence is TGTGCCAGCAGTTCCCCCGCGGGTACGCAGTATTTT. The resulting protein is CASSSPAGTQYF.